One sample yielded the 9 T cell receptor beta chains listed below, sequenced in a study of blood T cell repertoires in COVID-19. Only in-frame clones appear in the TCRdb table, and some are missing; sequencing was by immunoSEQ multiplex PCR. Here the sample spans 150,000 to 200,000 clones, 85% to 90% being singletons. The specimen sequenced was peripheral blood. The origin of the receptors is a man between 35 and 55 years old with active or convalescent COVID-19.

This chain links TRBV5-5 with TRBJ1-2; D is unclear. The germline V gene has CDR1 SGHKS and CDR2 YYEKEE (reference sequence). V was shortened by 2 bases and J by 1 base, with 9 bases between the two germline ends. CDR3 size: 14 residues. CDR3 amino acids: CASSFALSNYGYTF. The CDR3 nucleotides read TGTGCCAGCAGCTTTGCCCTTAGTAACTATGGCTACACCTTC.

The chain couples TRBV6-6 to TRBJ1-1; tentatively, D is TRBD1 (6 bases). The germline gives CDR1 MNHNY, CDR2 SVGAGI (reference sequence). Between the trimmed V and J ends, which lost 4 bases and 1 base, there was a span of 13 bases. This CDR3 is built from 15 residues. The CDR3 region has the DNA TGTGCCAGCAGTTTAACAGGGCTGACGAACACTGAAGCTTTCTTT. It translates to CASSLTGLTNTEAFF.

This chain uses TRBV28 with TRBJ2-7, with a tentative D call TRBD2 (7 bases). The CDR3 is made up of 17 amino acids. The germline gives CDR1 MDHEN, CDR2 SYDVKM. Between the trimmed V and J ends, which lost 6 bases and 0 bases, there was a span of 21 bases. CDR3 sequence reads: CASSKTAGARASYEQYF. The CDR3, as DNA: TGTGCCAGCAGCAAAACGGCGGGGGCGCGTGCCTCCTACGAGCAGTACTTC.

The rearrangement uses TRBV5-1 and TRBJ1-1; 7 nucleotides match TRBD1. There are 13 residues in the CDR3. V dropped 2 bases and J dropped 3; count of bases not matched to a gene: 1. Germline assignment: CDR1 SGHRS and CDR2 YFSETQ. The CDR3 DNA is TGCGCCAGCAGCTTAGGGACAGACACTGAAGCTTTCTTT. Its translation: CASSLGTDTEAFF.

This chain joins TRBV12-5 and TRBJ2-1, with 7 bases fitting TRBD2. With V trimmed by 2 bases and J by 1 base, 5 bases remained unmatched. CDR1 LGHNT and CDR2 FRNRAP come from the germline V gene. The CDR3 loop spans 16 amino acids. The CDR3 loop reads CASGLPRGESYNEQFF. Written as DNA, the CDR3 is TGTGCTAGTGGTTTGCCACGGGGGGAGTCCTACAATGAGCAGTTCTTC.

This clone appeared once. This chain's CDR3 is CASSDSTAGVDGYTF. DNA for the CDR3: TGTGCCAGCAGTGACTCGACCGCAGGGGTAGATGGCTACACCTTC. This sequence joins TRBV6-4 and TRBJ1-2, with a tentative D call TRBD1 (6 bases). V gave up 0 bases and J gave up 6 bases, with 14 bases separating them. Germline V gene lookup returns CDR1 MRHNA and CDR2 SNTAGT. The CDR3 spans 15 residues.

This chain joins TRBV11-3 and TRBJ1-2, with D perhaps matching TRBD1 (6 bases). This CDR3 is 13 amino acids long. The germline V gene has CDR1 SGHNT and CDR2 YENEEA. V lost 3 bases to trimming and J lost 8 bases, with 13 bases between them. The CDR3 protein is CASSFQGLNGYTF. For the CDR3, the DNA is TGTGCCAGCAGCTTCCAGGGGTTGAACGGCTACACCTTC.

For the CDR3, the DNA is TGCGCCAGCAGCTTGGTAGCGGGAGGCTACAATGAGCAGTTCTTC. Its protein is CASSLVAGGYNEQFF. The V gene is TRBV5-1, the J gene TRBJ2-1, with 10 nucleotides matching TRBD2. CDR3 size: 15 residues. Germline V lookup: CDR1 SGHRS, CDR2 YFSETQ. J lost 3 bases, V lost 0 bases, and 0 bases had no gene match.

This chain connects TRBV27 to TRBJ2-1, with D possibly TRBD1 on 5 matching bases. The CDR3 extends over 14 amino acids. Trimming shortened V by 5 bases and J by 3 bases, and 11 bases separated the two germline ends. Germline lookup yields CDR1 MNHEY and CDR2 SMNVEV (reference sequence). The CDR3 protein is CASSLQDSYNEQFF. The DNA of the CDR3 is TGTGCCAGCAGTCTCCAAGACAGCTACAATGAGCAGTTCTTC.